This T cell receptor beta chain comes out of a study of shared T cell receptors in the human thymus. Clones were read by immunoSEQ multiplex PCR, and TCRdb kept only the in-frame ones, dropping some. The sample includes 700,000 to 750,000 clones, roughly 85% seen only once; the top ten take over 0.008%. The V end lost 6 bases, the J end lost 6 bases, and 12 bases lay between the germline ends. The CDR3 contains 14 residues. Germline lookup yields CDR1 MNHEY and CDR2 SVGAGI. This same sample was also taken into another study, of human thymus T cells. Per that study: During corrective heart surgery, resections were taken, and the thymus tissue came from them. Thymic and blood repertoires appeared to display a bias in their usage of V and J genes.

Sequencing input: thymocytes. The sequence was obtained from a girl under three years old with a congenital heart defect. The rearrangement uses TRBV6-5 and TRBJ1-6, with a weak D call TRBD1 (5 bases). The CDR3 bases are TGTGCCAGCAGCTTCAGGGTCCGTAATTCACCCCTCCACTTT. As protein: CASSFRVRNSPLHF.